Presented here are 13 T cell receptor beta chains from one specimen sequenced in a study of cytomegalovirus exposure and HLA in healthy donors. The PCR was carried out with 60 Vbeta primers and 13 Jbeta primers. The method was immunoSEQ multiplex PCR; TCRdb's version includes in-frame clones alone and lacks a portion of them. The sample includes under 200,000 clones, about four fifths of them seen just once. The sequenced sample was PBMCs. These receptors were taken from a woman between 50 and 59 years old in good health and CMV-seronegative.

This clone has only a few counts. The J gene is TRBJ1-3, the V gene TRBV10-3; 8 positions match TRBD1. Germline V gene sequence: CDR1 ENHRY, CDR2 SYGVKD. The length of the CDR3 is 16 residues. V gave up 2 bases and J gave up 4 bases; unmatched junction bases: 7. The CDR3 reads CAISETTGGEGNTIYF. The DNA for the CDR3 is TGTGCCATCAGTGAGACAACAGGGGGAGAAGGAAACACCATATATTTT.

This sequence joins TRBV10-1 and TRBJ1-1; 7 nucleotides agree with TRBD1. The CDR3 is 13 residues long. The germline V gene encodes CDR1 WNHNN and CDR2 SYGVQD (reference sequence). V dropped 5 bases and J dropped 3; count of bases not matched to a gene: 3. CDR3 amino acids: CASSPTGYTEAFF. In DNA, the CDR3 is TGCGCCAGCAGTCCGACAGGGTACACTGAAGCTTTCTTT.

The chain combines TRBV28 with TRBJ1-1, with 8 bases identical to TRBD1. Germline CDR1 is MDHEN and CDR2 is SYDVKM. This CDR3 has 14 amino acids. V lost 5 bases and J lost 0; bases outside the gene matches: 2. The CDR3 DNA follows: TGTGCCAGCAGTGAGGACAGGGTGAACACTGAAGCTTTCTTT. Protein sequence: CASSEDRVNTEAFF. Looking up the rest from reference TRBV28 and TRBJ1-1 gives the full variable domain: DVKVTQSSRYLVKRTGEKVFLECVQDMDHENMFWYRQDPGLGLRLIYFSYDVKMKEKGDIPEGYSVSREKKERFSLILESASTNQTSMYLCASSEDRVNTEAFFGQGTRLTVV.

CDR3 sequence: CASSYFGGPYEQYF. CDR3 nucleotides: TGTGCCAGCAGTTACTTCGGGGGACCCTACGAGCAGTACTTC. This chain links TRBV6-5 with TRBJ2-7; maybe TRBD2 (6 bases). Germline V CDR1 and CDR2: MNHEY, SVGAGI. The CDR3 loop spans 14 amino acids. V was shortened by 1 base and J by 2 bases, with 9 bases between the two germline ends.

The chain joins TRBV19 to TRBJ2-5, with 9 bases matching TRBD2. The V gene end was trimmed by 6 bases and the J gene end by 4 bases; junction bases not matched to a gene: 9. This CDR3 contains 15 residues. Germline V lookup: CDR1 LNHDA, CDR2 SQIVND (reference sequence). In DNA form, the CDR3 reads TGTGCCAGTAGAGATTTGGGACTAGCTGGAGAGACCCAGTACTTC. It yields the protein CASRDLGLAGETQYF.

The gene calls are TRBV18 and TRBJ2-2, with D perhaps matching TRBD1 (5 bases). The germline CDR1 and CDR2 sequences are KGHSH and LQKENI. The CDR3 runs 14 residues. V was cut by 6 bases and J by 2 bases, with 10 bases left in between. The CDR3 DNA reads as TGTGCCAGCTCTGAGGACATAAACACCGGGGAGCTGTTTTTT. Its protein product is CASSEDINTGELFF.

This chain connects TRBV19 to TRBJ2-1; the D gene is possibly TRBD2 (7 bases). The CDR3 extends over 15 amino acids. V was clipped by 3 bases and J by 5 bases, with 14 bases between them. CDR1 is LNHDA and CDR2 is SQIVND in the germline V gene (reference sequence). In nucleotides, the CDR3 is TGTGCCAGTAGTATGGGGGCTAGCGGCCACAATGAGCAGTTCTTC. Protein product: CASSMGASGHNEQFF.

The count of this clone is one. The rearrangement links TRBV19 to TRBJ2-7, with 9 bases identical to TRBD2. CDR1 LNHDA and CDR2 SQIVND come from the germline V gene (reference sequence). The V gene end was trimmed by 5 bases and the J gene end by 2 bases; junction bases not matched to a gene: 7. The CDR3 is 15 residues long. Here the CDR3 reads CASSLASGAPYEQYF. The CDR3 DNA is TGTGCCAGTAGTCTGGCTAGCGGGGCCCCCTACGAGCAGTACTTC.

The J gene is TRBJ1-1, the V gene TRBV27, with D possibly matching TRBD1 (5 bases). The CDR3 is 13 residues long. Germline V gene lookup returns CDR1 MNHEY and CDR2 SMNVEV (reference sequence). V lost 6 bases and J 4 bases, leaving 12 bases between the germline ends. The CDR3 loop is CASRRGGSTEAFF. Written as DNA, the CDR3 is TGTGCCAGCAGGCGGGGGGGGAGCACTGAAGCTTTCTTT.

The V and J genes are TRBV6-5 and TRBJ2-5, with 10 nucleotides matching TRBD1. The end of the DNA aligns better with TRBJ2-7, so the J call may be wrong. The CDR3 runs to 15 residues. CDR1 and CDR2 (germline): MNHEY, SVGAGI. CDR3 in DNA: TGTGCCAGCAGTGCGCCGGGACAGGGGATCAACGAGCAGTACTTC. This encodes CASSAPGQGINEQYF.

In this sample, this clone turned up a few times. V gene TRBV19 combines with J gene TRBJ1-2; tentatively, D is TRBD1 (5 bases). CDR1 and CDR2 from the germline V gene are LNHDA and SQIVND (reference sequence). This CDR3 is built from 13 residues. The germline V and J ends were trimmed by 6 bases and 5 bases, with 13 bases remaining between them. The CDR3 here is CASRRGFLYGYTF. The CDR3 region has the DNA TGTGCCAGTAGACGGGGGTTCTTATATGGCTACACCTTC.

The chain employs TRBV11-2 and TRBJ2-3; D remains ambiguous. CDR1 and CDR2 (germline): SGHAT, FQNNGV. Trimming shortened V by 5 bases and J by 0 bases, and 9 bases separated the two germline ends. The CDR3 consists of 14 residues. CDR3 sequence reads: CASSPLTSTDTQYF. The CDR3 coding sequence is TGTGCCAGCAGCCCTCTGACTAGCACAGATACGCAGTATTTT.

In this sample, this clone turned up a few times. This sequence joins TRBV27 and TRBJ1-2, with 7 bases identical to TRBD1. The CDR3 is made up of 16 amino acids. The V gene end was trimmed by 5 bases and the J gene end by 4 bases; junction bases not matched to a gene: 13. Looked up from germline, CDR1 is MNHEY and CDR2 is SMNVEV (reference sequence). CDR3 residues: CASSLEARQGGYGYTF. Written as DNA, the CDR3 is TGTGCCAGCAGTCTAGAGGCGCGACAGGGTGGCTATGGCTACACCTTC.